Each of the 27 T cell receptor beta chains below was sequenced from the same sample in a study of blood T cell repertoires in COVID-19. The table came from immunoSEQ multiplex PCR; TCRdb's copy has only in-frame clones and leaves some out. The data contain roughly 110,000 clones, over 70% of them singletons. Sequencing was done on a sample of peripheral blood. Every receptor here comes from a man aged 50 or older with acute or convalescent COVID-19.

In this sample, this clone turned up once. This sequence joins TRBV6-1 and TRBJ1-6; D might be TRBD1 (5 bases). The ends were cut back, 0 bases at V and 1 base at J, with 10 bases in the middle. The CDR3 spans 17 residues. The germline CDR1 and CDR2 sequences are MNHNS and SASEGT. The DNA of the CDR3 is TGTGCCAGCAGTGAAGCTCAGGGATGGTCCTATAATTCACCCCTCCACTTT. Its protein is CASSEAQGWSYNSPLHF.

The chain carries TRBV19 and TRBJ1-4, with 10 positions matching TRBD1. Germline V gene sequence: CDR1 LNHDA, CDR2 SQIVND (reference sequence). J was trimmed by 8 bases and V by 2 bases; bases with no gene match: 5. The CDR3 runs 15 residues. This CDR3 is CASSIPGTGEEKLFF. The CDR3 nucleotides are TGTGCCAGTAGTATACCTGGGACAGGGGAAGAAAAACTGTTTTTT.

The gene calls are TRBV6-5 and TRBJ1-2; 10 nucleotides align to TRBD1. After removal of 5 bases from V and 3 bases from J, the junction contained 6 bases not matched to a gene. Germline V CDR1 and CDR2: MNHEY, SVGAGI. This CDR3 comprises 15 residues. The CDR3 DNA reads TGTGCCAGCAGTCTTTCGACAGGGGGCTACTATGGCTACACCTTC. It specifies CASSLSTGGYYGYTF.

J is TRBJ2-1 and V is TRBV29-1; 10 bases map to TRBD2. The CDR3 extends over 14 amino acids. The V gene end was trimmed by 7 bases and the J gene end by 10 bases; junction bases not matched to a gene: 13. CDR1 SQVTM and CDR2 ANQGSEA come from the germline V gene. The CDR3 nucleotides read TGCAGCGCCAACACCATGACAGCGGGGGGGGAGCAGTTCTTC. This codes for CSANTMTAGGEQFF.

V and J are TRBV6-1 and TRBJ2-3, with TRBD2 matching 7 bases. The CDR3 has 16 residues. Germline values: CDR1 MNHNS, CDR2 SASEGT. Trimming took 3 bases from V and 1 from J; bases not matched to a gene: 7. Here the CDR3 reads CASSELGGGGTDTQYF. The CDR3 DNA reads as TGTGCCAGCAGTGAGTTGGGGGGGGGAGGCACAGATACGCAGTATTTT.

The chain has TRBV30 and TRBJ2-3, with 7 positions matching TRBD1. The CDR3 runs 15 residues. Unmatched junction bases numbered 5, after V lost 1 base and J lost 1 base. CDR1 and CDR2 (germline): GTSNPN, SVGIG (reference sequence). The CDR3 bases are TGTGCCTGGAGTGCCCACAGGGGACGCACAGATACGCAGTATTTT. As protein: CAWSAHRGRTDTQYF.

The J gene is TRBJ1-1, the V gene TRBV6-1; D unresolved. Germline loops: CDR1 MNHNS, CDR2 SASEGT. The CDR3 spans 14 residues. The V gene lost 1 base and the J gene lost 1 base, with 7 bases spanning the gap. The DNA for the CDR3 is TGTGCCAGCAGTGAAGTCAGACAGAACACTGAAGCTTTCTTT. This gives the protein CASSEVRQNTEAFF.

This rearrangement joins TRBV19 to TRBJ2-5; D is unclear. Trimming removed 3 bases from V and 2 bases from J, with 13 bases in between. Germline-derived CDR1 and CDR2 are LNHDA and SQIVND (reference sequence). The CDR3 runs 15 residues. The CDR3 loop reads CASSISGNIQETQYF. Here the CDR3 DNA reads TGTGCCAGTAGTATCTCGGGTAATATACAAGAGACCCAGTACTTC.

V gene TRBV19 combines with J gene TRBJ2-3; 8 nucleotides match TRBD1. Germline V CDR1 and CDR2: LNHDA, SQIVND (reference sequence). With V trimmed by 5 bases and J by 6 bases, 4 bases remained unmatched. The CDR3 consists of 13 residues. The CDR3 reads CASSGQGTDTQYF. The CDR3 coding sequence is TGTGCCAGTAGTGGACAGGGTACGGATACGCAGTATTTT.

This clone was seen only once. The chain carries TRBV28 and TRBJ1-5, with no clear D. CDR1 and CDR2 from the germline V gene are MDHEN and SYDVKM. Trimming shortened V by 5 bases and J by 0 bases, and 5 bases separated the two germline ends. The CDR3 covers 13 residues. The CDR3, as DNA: TGTGCCAGCAGTCTGTATAGCAATCAGCCCCAGCATTTT. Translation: CASSLYSNQPQHF.

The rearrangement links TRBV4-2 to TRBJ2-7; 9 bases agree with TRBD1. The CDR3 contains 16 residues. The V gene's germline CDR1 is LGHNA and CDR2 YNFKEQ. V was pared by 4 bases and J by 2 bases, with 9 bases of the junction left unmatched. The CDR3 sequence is CASSPTAGDRAYEQYV. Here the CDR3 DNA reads TGTGCCAGCAGCCCAACGGCCGGGGACAGGGCCTACGAGCAGTACGTC.

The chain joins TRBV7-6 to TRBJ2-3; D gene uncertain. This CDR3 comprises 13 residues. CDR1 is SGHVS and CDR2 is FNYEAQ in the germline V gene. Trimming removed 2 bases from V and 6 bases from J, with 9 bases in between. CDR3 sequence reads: CASSLFVADTQYF. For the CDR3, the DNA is TGTGCCAGCAGCTTATTTGTAGCTGATACGCAGTATTTT.

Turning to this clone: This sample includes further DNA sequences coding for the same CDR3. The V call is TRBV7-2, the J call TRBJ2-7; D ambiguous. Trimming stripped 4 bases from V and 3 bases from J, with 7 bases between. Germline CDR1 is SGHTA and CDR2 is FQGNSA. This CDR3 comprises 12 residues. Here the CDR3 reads CASSSSSYEQYF. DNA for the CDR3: TGTGCCAGCAGCTCCTCTAGCTACGAGCAGTACTTC.

The CDR3 bases are TGTGCCAGCAGCTTAGACTACTCTGAAGCTTTCTTT. Its protein is CASSLDYSEAFF. The V and J genes are TRBV7-2 and TRBJ1-1; D not resolved. Between the trimmed V and J ends, which lost 1 base and 6 bases, there was a span of 6 bases. The CDR3 is 12 residues long. Germline CDR1 SGHTA, CDR2 FQGNSA.

CDR3 sequence: CASSLGVTGNPTDTQYF. CDR3 sequence (DNA): TGTGCCAGCAGCTTAGGAGTGACAGGGAACCCCACAGATACGCAGTATTTT. The chain joins TRBV11-3 to TRBJ2-3, with 7 positions matching TRBD1. This CDR3 has 17 amino acids. The ends lost 1 base at V and 2 bases at J; junction bases unmatched: 9. Germline V lookup: CDR1 SGHNT, CDR2 YENEEA.

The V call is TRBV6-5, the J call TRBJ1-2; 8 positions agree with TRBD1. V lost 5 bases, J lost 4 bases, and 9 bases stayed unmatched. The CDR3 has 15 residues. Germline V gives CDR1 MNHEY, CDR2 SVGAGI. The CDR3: CASSPSTGDTYGYTF. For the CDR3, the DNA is TGTGCCAGCAGTCCCTCGACAGGGGATACCTATGGCTACACCTTC.

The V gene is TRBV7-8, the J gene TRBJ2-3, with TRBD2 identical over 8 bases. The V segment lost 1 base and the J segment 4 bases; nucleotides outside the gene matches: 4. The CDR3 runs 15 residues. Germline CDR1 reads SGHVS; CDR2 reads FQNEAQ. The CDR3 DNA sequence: TGTGCCAGCAGCTTAGTCACTAGCGGCGCAGATACGCAGTATTTT. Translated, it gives CASSLVTSGADTQYF. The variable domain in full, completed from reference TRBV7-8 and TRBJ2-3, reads GAGVSQSPRYKVAKRGQDVALRCDPISGHVSLFWYQQALGQGPEFLTYFQNEAQLDKSGLPSDRFFAERPEGSVSTLKIQRTQQEDSAVYLCASSLVTSGADTQYFGPGTRLTVL.

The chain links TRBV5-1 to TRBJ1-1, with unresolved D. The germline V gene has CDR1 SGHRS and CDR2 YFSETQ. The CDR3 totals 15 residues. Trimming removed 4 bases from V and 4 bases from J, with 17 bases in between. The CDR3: CASSSSSHVSTEAFF. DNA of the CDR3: TGCGCCAGCAGCAGTAGTAGCCACGTTAGCACTGAAGCTTTCTTT.

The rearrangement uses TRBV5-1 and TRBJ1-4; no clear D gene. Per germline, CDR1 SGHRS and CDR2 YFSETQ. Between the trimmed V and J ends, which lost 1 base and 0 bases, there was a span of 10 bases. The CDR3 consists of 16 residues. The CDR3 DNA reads TGCGCCAGCAGCTTGACAGTTACGCCAACTAATGAAAAACTGTTTTTT. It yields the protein CASSLTVTPTNEKLFF.

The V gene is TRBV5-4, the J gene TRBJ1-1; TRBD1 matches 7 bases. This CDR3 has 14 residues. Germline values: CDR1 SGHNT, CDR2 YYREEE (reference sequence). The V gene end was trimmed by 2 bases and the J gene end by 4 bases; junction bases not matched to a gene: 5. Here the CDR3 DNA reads TGTGCCAGCAGCTTTGGGGGGACAGCCACTGAAGCTTTCTTT. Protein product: CASSFGGTATEAFF. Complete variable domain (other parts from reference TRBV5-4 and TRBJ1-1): ETGVTQSPTHLIKTRGQQVTLRCSSQSGHNTVSWYQQALGQGPQFIFQYYREEENGRGNFPPRFSGLQFPNYSSELNVNALELDDSALYLCASSFGGTATEAFFGQGTRLTVV.

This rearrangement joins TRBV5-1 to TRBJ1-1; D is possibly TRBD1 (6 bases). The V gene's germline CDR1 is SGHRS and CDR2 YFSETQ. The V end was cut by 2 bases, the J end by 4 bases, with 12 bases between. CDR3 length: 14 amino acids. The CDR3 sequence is CASSFAGAGTEAFF. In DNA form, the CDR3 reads TGCGCCAGCAGCTTTGCGGGGGCTGGCACTGAAGCTTTCTTT.

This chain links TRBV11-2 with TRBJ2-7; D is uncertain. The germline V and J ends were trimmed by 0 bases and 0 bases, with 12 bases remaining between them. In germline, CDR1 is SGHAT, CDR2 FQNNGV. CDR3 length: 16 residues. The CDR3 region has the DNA TGTGCCAGCAGCTTAGATAGCTCAATCGTCTCCTACGAGCAGTACTTC. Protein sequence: CASSLDSSIVSYEQYF.

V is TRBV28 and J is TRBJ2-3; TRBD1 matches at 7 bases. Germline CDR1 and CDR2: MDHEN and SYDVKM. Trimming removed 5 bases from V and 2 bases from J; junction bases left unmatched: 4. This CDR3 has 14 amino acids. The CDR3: CASSAGTVTDTQYF. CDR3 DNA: TGTGCCAGCAGTGCCGGGACAGTCACAGATACGCAGTATTTT.

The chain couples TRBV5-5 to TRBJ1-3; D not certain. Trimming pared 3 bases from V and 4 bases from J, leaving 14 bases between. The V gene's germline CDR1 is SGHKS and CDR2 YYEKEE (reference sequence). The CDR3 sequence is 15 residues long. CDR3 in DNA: TGTGCCAGCAGCTCGGCGGGGTACCCAGGAAACACCATATATTTT. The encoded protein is CASSSAGYPGNTIYF.

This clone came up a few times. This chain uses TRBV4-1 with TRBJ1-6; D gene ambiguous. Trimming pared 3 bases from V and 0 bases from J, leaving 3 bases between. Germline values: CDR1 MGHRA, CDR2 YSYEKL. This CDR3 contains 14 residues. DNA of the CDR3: TGCGCCAGCAGCCACAACTCCTATAATTCACCCCTCCACTTT. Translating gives CASSHNSYNSPLHF.

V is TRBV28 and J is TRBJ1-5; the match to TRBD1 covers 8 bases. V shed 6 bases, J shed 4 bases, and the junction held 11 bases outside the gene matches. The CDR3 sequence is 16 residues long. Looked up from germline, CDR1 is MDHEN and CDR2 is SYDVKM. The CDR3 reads CASSFPRTGPNQPQHF. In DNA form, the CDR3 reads TGTGCCAGCAGCTTTCCCAGGACAGGGCCTAATCAGCCCCAGCATTTT.

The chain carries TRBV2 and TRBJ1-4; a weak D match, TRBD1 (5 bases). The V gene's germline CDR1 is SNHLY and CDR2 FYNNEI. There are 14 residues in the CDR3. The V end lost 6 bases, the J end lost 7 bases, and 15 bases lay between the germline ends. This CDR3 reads CASRTGTRSEKLFF. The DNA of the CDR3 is TGTGCCAGCAGAACCGGGACTCGTAGTGAAAAACTGTTTTTT.